These 25 T cell receptor beta chains share one sample of origin, sequenced in a study of T cell changes during pregnancy in multiple sclerosis. The table came from immunoSEQ multiplex PCR; TCRdb's copy has only in-frame clones and leaves some out. The repertoire includes approximately 68,000 clones, roughly 91% of them detected once, and roughly 0.7% sits in the top ten. The material sequenced was peripheral blood, taken in the third trimester of pregnancy. The source is a female donor in good health, enrolled as a control in a pregnancy study.

This clone was observed a handful of times. The V gene is TRBV15, the J gene TRBJ1-1; D not resolved. Trimming pared 0 bases from V and 2 bases from J, leaving 10 bases between. Germline CDR1 is LNHNV and CDR2 is YYDKDF (reference sequence). This CDR3 region has 15 residues. CDR3 nucleotides: TGTGCCACCAGCAGAGACCTCACGGTCAACACTGAAGCTTTCTTT. Residues: CATSRDLTVNTEAFF.

The chain employs TRBV15 and TRBJ1-1, with no clear D. Germline assignment: CDR1 LNHNV and CDR2 YYDKDF (reference sequence). The CDR3 extends over 12 amino acids. V lost 6 bases and J lost 2, with 7 bases in between. The CDR3 coding sequence is TGTGCCACCAGGCAGACTAACACTGAAGCTTTCTTT. Its translation: CATRQTNTEAFF. Using reference TRBV15 and TRBJ1-1 for the parts outside the CDR3, the full variable domain is DAMVIQNPRYQVTQFGKPVTLSCSQTLNHNVMYWYQQKSSQAPKLLFHYYDKDFNNEADTPDNFQSRRPNTSFCFLDIRSPGLGDTAMYLCATRQTNTEAFFGQGTRLTVV.

The chain carries TRBV9 and TRBJ2-3, with TRBD1 matching over 9 bases. Germline CDR1 is SGDLS and CDR2 is YYNGEE. CDR3 length: 14 amino acids. Trimming removed 8 bases from V and 3 bases from J; junction bases left unmatched: 7. The CDR3 nucleotides read TGTGCCAGTGGGATGGGGACAGGGACAGATACGCAGTATTTT. It is translated as CASGMGTGTDTQYF.

The V and J genes are TRBV2 and TRBJ2-2; possibly TRBD2 for D (6 bases). The CDR3 has 15 residues. The V gene lost 4 bases and the J gene lost 3 bases, with 12 bases spanning the gap. Germline CDR1 SNHLY, CDR2 FYNNEI. The CDR3 loop reads CASSVRDSDTGELFF. The CDR3 DNA reads TGTGCCAGCAGTGTCCGGGACTCCGACACCGGGGAGCTGTTTTTT.

The V and J genes are TRBV4-2 and TRBJ2-1; 9 nucleotides match TRBD2. Germline assignment: CDR1 LGHNA and CDR2 YNFKEQ. J lost 8 bases, V lost 1 base, and 6 bases had no gene match. CDR3 size: 15 residues. CDR3 sequence reads: CASSQATSGQDEQFF. In DNA, the CDR3 is TGTGCCAGCAGCCAAGCGACTAGCGGACAAGATGAGCAGTTCTTC.

The chain recombines TRBV6-1 with TRBJ2-7; 11 positions agree with TRBD1. The CDR3 has 15 residues. Germline V lookup: CDR1 MNHNS, CDR2 SASEGT. V lost 3 bases and J lost 4; bases outside the gene matches: 5. CDR3 loop: CASSDRTGGIYEQYF. The CDR3 DNA reads as TGTGCCAGCAGTGACCGGACAGGGGGCATATACGAGCAGTACTTC.

The chain joins TRBV19 to TRBJ1-5; unclear D gene. The V end lost 5 bases, the J end lost 7 bases, and 15 bases lay between the germline ends. Germline lookup yields CDR1 LNHDA and CDR2 SQIVND (reference sequence). This CDR3 spans 14 amino acids. The CDR3 coding sequence is TGTGCCAGTAGTCGAGGATCGGGGAACCAGCCCCAGCATTTT. Its protein is CASSRGSGNQPQHF.

This sequence joins TRBV6-5 and TRBJ2-1, with a weak D call TRBD2 (6 bases). The CDR3 sequence is 15 residues long. The germline V gene has CDR1 MNHEY and CDR2 SVGAGI. V dropped 8 bases and J dropped 0 bases, with 14 bases sitting between them. The CDR3 DNA is TGTGCCAGCCGGAGGGCTAAGGGCTCCTACAATGAGCAGTTCTTC. This encodes CASRRAKGSYNEQFF.

This rearrangement joins TRBV6-5 to TRBJ2-1, with 7 bases fitting TRBD2. Germline V gives CDR1 MNHEY, CDR2 SVGAGI. CDR3 length equals 15 residues. J gave up 7 bases and V 3 bases, and 9 bases lay outside the gene matches. CDR3 DNA: TGTGCCAGCAGTTATCGGGGGGAGGGAGTAAATGAGCAGTTCTTC. Translating gives CASSYRGEGVNEQFF.

The chain is built from TRBV27 and TRBJ2-4; 7 bases align to TRBD2. This CDR3 comprises 14 residues. V shed 6 bases, J shed 6 bases, and the junction held 8 bases outside the gene matches. Germline-derived CDR1 and CDR2 are MNHEY and SMNVEV (reference sequence). The CDR3 DNA reads as TGTGCCAGCAGCCCCGGGCCGGGGGGAAACATTCAGTACTTC. This translates into CASSPGPGGNIQYF.

The J gene is TRBJ1-1, the V gene TRBV9; D unclear. The CDR3 is 15 residues long. CDR1 and CDR2 from the germline V gene are SGDLS and YYNGEE. V was clipped by 0 bases and J by 1 base, with 10 bases between them. This chain's CDR3 is CASSVATPTNTEAFF. The CDR3 nucleotides are TGTGCCAGCAGCGTAGCTACTCCCACGAACACTGAAGCTTTCTTT.

This clone has a single count. The CDR3 coding sequence is TGTGCCAGTGAACAGCGGGGGGGCCTGTACGAGCAGTACTTC. This sequence encodes CASEQRGGLYEQYF. This sequence joins TRBV19 and TRBJ2-7, with 10 bases aligning to TRBD2. Looked up from germline, CDR1 is LNHDA and CDR2 is SQIVND (reference sequence). J gave up 4 bases and V 8 bases, and 8 bases lay outside the gene matches. The length of the CDR3 is 14 residues.

The chain carries TRBV5-1 and TRBJ1-1, with TRBD1 as a possible D gene (6 bases). CDR1 SGHRS and CDR2 YFSETQ come from the germline V gene. V was trimmed by 0 bases and J by 7 bases, leaving 10 bases between them. The CDR3 is 13 residues long. CDR3 DNA sequence: TGCGCCAGCAGCTTGGGGGGGCTGAGTGAAGCTTTCTTT. Translated, it gives CASSLGGLSEAFF.

The rearrangement links TRBV28 to TRBJ2-5; the D gene is possibly TRBD2 (6 bases). Looked up from germline, CDR1 is MDHEN and CDR2 is SYDVKM. CDR3 length equals 14 residues. Trimming cost V 8 bases and J 4 bases, with 17 bases left between them. The CDR3 nucleotides are TGTGCCAGCGGCGGAGGGTCAGAGGGAGAGACCCAGTACTTC. Translating gives CASGGGSEGETQYF.

The V call is TRBV6-5, the J call TRBJ2-5, with D possibly being TRBD2 (5 bases). This CDR3 comprises 14 residues. V gave up 6 bases and J gave up 5 bases, with 16 bases separating them. CDR1 MNHEY and CDR2 SVGAGI come from the germline V gene. DNA for the CDR3: TGTGCCAGCAGGCCCGGAGGCTCCCGGGAGACCCAGTACTTC. The encoded protein is CASRPGGSRETQYF.

V is TRBV6-5 and J is TRBJ2-2, with TRBD2 matching over 8 bases. The CDR3 totals 15 residues. V was clipped by 4 bases and J by 2 bases; unmatched bases: 3. The germline V gene has CDR1 MNHEY and CDR2 SVGAGI. CDR3 region: CASSFSGSNTGELFF. The CDR3 DNA sequence: TGTGCCAGCAGTTTCAGCGGGAGTAACACCGGGGAGCTGTTTTTT.

This clone was detected once. The V gene is TRBV18, the J gene TRBJ1-2; 11 nucleotides agree with TRBD1. Germline values: CDR1 KGHSH, CDR2 LQKENI. The trim removed 4 bases at V and 3 bases at J, leaving 7 bases unmatched. The CDR3 runs to 16 residues. CDR3 coding DNA: TGTGCCAGCTCACGCCCCGCGGGACAGGGGGACTATGGCTACACCTTC. Its protein is CASSRPAGQGDYGYTF.

The chain carries TRBV7-2 and TRBJ1-5; TRBD1 matches 9 bases. The CDR3 loop spans 15 amino acids. Looked up from germline, CDR1 is SGHTA and CDR2 is FQGNSA. V was pared by 6 bases and J by 6 bases, with 9 bases of the junction left unmatched. This CDR3 reads CASSFDRGSGQPQHF. The CDR3, as DNA: TGTGCCAGCAGTTTTGACAGGGGGTCGGGTCAGCCCCAGCATTTT.

The genes are TRBV4-1 and TRBJ1-1, with D perhaps TRBD1 (5 bases). V was cut by 6 bases and J by 10 bases, with 15 bases left in between. This CDR3 region has 12 residues. Germline assignment: CDR1 MGHRA and CDR2 YSYEKL. The CDR3 DNA reads as TGCGCCAGCAGTCCCCCCGGGGGGGGAGCTTTCTTT. It is translated as CASSPPGGGAFF.

This chain joins TRBV25-1 and TRBJ1-1; TRBD1 aligns across 7 bases. Losses at the gene ends were 2 bases for V and 2 bases for J; bases not matched to a gene: 5. The CDR3 totals 15 residues. The germline CDR1 and CDR2 sequences are MGHDK and SYGVNS. The CDR3 region has the DNA TGTGCCAGCAGTGAACAAAGACAGGGTAACACTGAAGCTTTCTTT. Its translation: CASSEQRQGNTEAFF. The whole variable domain, remainder taken from reference TRBV25-1 and TRBJ1-1, is EADIYQTPRYLVIGTGKKITLECSQTMGHDKMYWYQQDPGMELHLIHYSYGVNSTEKGDLSSESTVSRIRTEHFPLTLESARPSHTSQYLCASSEQRQGNTEAFFGQGTRLTVV.

The rearrangement joins TRBV28 to TRBJ1-2; D is undetermined. Germline CDR1 reads MDHEN; CDR2 reads SYDVKM. Trimming cost V 4 bases and J 6 bases, with 12 bases left between them. This CDR3 is built from 13 residues. The CDR3 DNA reads as TGTGCCAGCAGTTACCCCCCGGCGGATGGCTACACCTTC. It specifies CASSYPPADGYTF.

The J gene is TRBJ1-5, the V gene TRBV7-9; a possible D gene is TRBD1 (5 bases). V was trimmed by 3 bases and J by 4 bases, leaving 16 bases between them. The germline CDR1 and CDR2 sequences are SEHNR and FQNEAQ (reference sequence). The CDR3 contains 16 residues. The CDR3 region has the DNA TGTGCCAGCAGCTTCGATTTGGGGGGGGAAAATCAGCCCCAGCATTTT. This encodes CASSFDLGGENQPQHF.

V gene TRBV7-6 combines with J gene TRBJ1-1, with D hard to call. Trimming left V 5 bases short and J 4 bases short, with 17 bases between. Germline CDR1 SGHVS, CDR2 FNYEAQ. This CDR3 contains 15 residues. DNA of the CDR3: TGTGCCAGCAGCCCCTACCCCCTTCGAGGCACTGAAGCTTTCTTT. It specifies CASSPYPLRGTEAFF.

This chain links TRBV6-5 with TRBJ1-3, with TRBD1 as a possible D gene (6 bases). Germline CDR1 is MNHEY and CDR2 is SVGAGI. This CDR3 has 14 residues. The V gene lost 2 bases and the J gene lost 2 bases, with 7 bases spanning the gap. The CDR3 region is CASSYDRTGNTIYF. DNA of the CDR3: TGTGCCAGCAGTTACGACAGGACTGGAAACACCATATATTTT.

The V call is TRBV18, the J call TRBJ2-3; 11 bases are a match to TRBD2. CDR1 and CDR2 from the germline V gene are KGHSH and LQKENI. V trimming: 8 bases; J trimming: 6 bases; junction bases outside the gene matches: 4. The CDR3 length is 13 residues. Written as DNA, the CDR3 is TGTGCCAGCAACCCTAGCGGGGGGGATACGCAGTATTTT. It encodes CASNPSGGDTQYF.